Below, one T cell receptor beta chain is given with its context. The source of the sample is a study of beta chain features in type 1 diabetes. The sequenced template was cDNA made from the entire isolated RNA. Generated by immunoSEQ multiplex PCR, the TCRdb table keeps only in-frame clones and is missing some. The sample has 500,000 to 700,000 clones; around 15% are singletons. CDR1 and CDR2 from the germline V gene are SEHNR and FQNEAQ (reference sequence). Unmatched junction bases numbered 8, after V lost 7 bases and J lost 7 bases. The length of the CDR3 is 14 residues. Via the markers CD45RO/CCR7/CD25/CD127/CD95/CD27, stem cell-like memory, regulatory, central memory and naive CD4+ cells were sorted.

The chain joins TRBV7-9 to TRBJ1-4; 8 nucleotides match TRBD1. This clonotype was sampled from a man aged 18 to 30 in good health. The sequenced sample was naive CD4+ T cells from blood. The CDR3 DNA reads TGTGCCAGCAACCCGACAGGGGCGGGTGAAAAACTGTTTTTT. Amino acid sequence: CASNPTGAGEKLFF.